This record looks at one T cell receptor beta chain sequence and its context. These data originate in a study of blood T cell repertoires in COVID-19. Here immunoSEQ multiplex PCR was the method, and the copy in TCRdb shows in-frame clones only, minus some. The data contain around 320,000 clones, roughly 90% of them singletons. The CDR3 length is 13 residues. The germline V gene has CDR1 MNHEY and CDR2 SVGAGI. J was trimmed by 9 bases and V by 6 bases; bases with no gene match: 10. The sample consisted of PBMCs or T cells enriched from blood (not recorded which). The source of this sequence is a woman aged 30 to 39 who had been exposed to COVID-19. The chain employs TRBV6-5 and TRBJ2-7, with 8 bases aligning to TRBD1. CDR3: CASSQGQVEGQYF. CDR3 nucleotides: TGTGCCAGCAGCCAGGGACAGGTTGAGGGGCAGTACTTC.